This T cell receptor beta chain came from a study of T cell responses to AZD1222 COVID-19 vaccine (dated by TCRdb to the early 2020s). With respect to the entire study: TCR sequencing covered over 230 trial participants: roughly 200 given two doses of AZD1222 and 26 given two doses of MenACWY control vaccine. Trial participants were enrolled by age into subgroups of 18-55, 56-69 and 70-plus years, and about 150, 27 and 61 TCR-sequenced participants, respectively, were included in these subgroups. Paper-wide results and their limitations: In the small 56-69-year group, the increase in depth fell short of significance, most likely because of low power. After two AZD1222 doses, spike-specific TCR breadth and depth were significantly higher than at day 0 and than in MenACWY recipients. Reportedly, close to half of the unique spike-specific TCRs recognized epitopes lying outside the regions that are mutated in the B.1.351 and B.1.1.7 variants. Most participants were white British and females outnumbered males, and the authors suggested that clonal diversity may have been underestimated. The vaccine-associated CD4 TCRs covered the entire spike protein, and the dominant responses fell in regions 160-218 and 743-854. Conclusions about previously exposed vaccinees are limited because only a handful of AZD1222 recipients were SARS-CoV-2 seropositive at baseline. No day 14 peak-response samples were available, so repertoires were characterized only after the peak T cell response.

The CDR3 regions of human TCRbeta chains were analyzed by immunosequencing. In the original analysis: TCRs in the repertoires were compared against a reference library of SARS-CoV-2-specific TCRs that had been generated with the MIRA antigen-specificity platform. Breadth meant the fraction of unique TCRs that were SARS-CoV-2-associated, whereas depth meant the fraction of total T cells that were SARS-CoV-2-associated. Using the MIRA data, each spike-specific TCR was mapped to the spike region that the TCR reacts to and placed in a CD4 or CD8 class. Log10-transformed breadth and depth values were compared by one-way ANOVA with Sidak's multiple comparisons tests. TCRdb re-hosts the immuneACCESS table, in-frame sequences only. Its copies lack some clones; in the studies checked, an unresolved V gene accounts for under half of them, and the cause for the rest is not known. That table supplies the V and J calls and clone size; D and trimming were determined from the DNA. In this sample the table shows under 20,000 clones, more than 70% of which occur a single time. The biggest ten clones account for about 15% of the sample.

Looking up the germline V gene (reference sequence) yields CDR1 LNHDA and CDR2 SQIVND. The CDR3, cysteine through phenylalanine, is 14 amino acids long. Of the read, only the CDR3 DNA is kept; its 42 bases are in frame from base 1. V loses 6 bases of germline sequence and J loses 4 bases, and the interval between the two ends is 16 bases. The intended sense of this specimen's time point label: about 28 days (+/-7) after the second vaccine dose. AZD1222 recipients given second doses at about 4 weeks or at about 12 weeks were pooled, since spike-specific TCR depth and breadth were not found to differ between the two schedules. Samples from vaccinated people were obtained from the UK trials COV001 and COV002, which included a single-blind randomized controlled phase 2/3 trial of AZD1222 (ChAdOx1 nCoV-19) in healthy adults. Trial participant PBMC samples were collected at day 0 and day 28 after the second dose for TCRbeta chain sequencing.

As for this clone: The antigen it binds to is not known. Within one base of it there is no much larger clone, and no base qualities were kept.

This chain is built from TRBV19 and TRBJ2-7; a tentative D match to TRBD1 spans 6 bases. Sequenced here: peripheral blood, sampled 28 days after the second AZD1222 dose. The receptor was derived from an adult who received the AZD1222 COVID-19 vaccine. The CDR3: CASRMGHALYEQYF. The sequenced DNA: TGTGCCAGTAGGATGGGACACGCCCTTTACGAGCAGTACTTC.